The present TCR beta chain was sequenced within a study of T cell repertoires in cytomegalovirus infection. About the research overall: CMV infection together with matching HLA type was indicated by public TCR beta signatures.

The CDR3 extends over 16 amino acids. In germline, CDR1 is MNHEY, CDR2 SMNVEV (reference sequence). The V and J ends lost 5 bases and 2 bases respectively, with 18 bases between them. This clonotype was recorded once. Its antigen remains unknown. In TCRdb, the reads were re-called with MiXCR into one record per CDR3 protein. This sample has some 150,000 distinct CDR3 sequences, with around 20% found just once. Overall study findings and caveats: Summed frequency of shared TCR beta families picked out CMV carriers who also had the relevant HLA. CMV-specific TCR beta clonotypes restricted by HLA-C dominated the ex vivo response.

The sample taken for sequencing was PBMCs. V is TRBV27 and J is TRBJ2-5, with D uncertain. The clonotype comes from a human donor in good health (CMV status not recorded). Some clones in this sample may be carry-over from other donors' samples. The CDR3 protein is CASSPVGMGMQETQYF. The CDR3 DNA sequence: TGTGCCAGCAGTCCGGTTGGGATGGGGATGCAAGAGACCCAGTACTTC.